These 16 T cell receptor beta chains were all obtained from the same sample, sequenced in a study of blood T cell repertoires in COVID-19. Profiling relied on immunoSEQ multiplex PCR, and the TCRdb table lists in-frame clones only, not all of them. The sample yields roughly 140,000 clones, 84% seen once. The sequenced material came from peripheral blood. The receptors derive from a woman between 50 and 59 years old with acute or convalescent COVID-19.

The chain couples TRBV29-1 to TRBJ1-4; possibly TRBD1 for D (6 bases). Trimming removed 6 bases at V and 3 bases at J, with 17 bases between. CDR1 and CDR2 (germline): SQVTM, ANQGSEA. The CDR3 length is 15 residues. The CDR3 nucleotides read TGCAGCGTCCGGTTCGGGGGGGCGGCTAATGAAAAACTGTTTTTT. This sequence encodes CSVRFGGAANEKLFF.

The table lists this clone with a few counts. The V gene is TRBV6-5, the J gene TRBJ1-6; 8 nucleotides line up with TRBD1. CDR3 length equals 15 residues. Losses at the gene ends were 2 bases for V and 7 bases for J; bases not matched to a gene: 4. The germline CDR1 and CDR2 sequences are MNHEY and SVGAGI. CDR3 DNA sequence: TGTGCCAGCAGTTACGATACAGGGGGAAATTCACCCCTCCACTTT. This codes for CASSYDTGGNSPLHF.

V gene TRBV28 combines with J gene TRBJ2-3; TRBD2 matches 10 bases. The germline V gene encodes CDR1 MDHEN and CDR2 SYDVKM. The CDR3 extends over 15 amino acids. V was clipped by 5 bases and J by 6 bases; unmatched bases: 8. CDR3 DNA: TGTGCCAGCAGTCTACTAGGACTAGCGGAGGATACGCAGTATTTT. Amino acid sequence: CASSLLGLAEDTQYF.

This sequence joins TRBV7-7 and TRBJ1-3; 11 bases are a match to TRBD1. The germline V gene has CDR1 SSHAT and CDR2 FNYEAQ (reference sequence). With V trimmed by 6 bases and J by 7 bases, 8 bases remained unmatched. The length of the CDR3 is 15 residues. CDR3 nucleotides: TGTGCCAGCAGTATGACCCGGGACAGGGGGAACACCATATATTTT. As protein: CASSMTRDRGNTIYF.

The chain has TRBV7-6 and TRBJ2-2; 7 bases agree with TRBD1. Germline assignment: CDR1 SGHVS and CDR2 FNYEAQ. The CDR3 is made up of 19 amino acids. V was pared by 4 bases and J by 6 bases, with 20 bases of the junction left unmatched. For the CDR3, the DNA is TGTGCCAGCAGCTCGTACGGGACAGCCAAAGGGGTAATCGCCGGGGAGCTGTTTTTT. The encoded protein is CASSSYGTAKGVIAGELFF.

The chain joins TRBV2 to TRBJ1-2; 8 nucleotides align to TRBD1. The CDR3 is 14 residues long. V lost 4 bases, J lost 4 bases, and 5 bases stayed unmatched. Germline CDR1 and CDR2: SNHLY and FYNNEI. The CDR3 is CASSVGQASYGYTF. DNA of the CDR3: TGTGCCAGCAGTGTGGGACAGGCCTCCTATGGCTACACCTTC.

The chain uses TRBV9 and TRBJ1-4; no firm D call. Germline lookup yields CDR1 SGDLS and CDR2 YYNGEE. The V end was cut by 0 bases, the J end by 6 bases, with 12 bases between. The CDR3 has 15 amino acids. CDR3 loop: CASSVVPTLHEKLFF. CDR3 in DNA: TGTGCCAGCAGCGTAGTCCCCACTCTTCATGAAAAACTGTTTTTT.

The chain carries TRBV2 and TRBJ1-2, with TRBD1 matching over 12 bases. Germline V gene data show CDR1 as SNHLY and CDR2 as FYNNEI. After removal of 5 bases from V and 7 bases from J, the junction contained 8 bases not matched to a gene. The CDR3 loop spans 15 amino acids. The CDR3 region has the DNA TGTGCCAGCAGTCGGGACAGGGGGCCGTTCGGTGGCTACACCTTC. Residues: CASSRDRGPFGGYTF.

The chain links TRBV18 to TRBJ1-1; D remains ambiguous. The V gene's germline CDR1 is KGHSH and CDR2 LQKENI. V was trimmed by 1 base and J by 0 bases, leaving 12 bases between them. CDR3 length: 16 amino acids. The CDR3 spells CASSPQGAVMNTEAFF. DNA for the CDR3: TGTGCCAGCTCACCACAGGGAGCCGTAATGAACACTGAAGCTTTCTTT.

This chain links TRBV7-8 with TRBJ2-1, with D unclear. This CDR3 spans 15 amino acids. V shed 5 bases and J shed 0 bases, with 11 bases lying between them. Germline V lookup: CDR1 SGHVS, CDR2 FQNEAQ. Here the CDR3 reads CASSRGASSYNEQFF. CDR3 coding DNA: TGTGCCAGCAGCCGAGGTGCTAGCTCCTACAATGAGCAGTTCTTC.

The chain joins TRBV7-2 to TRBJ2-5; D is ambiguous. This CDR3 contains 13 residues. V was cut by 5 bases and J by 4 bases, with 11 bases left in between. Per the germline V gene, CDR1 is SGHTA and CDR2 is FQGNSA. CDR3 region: CASSPRQPETQYF. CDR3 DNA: TGTGCCAGCAGCCCGCGGCAGCCAGAGACCCAGTACTTC. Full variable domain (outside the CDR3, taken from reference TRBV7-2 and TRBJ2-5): GAGVSQSPSNKVTEKGKDVELRCDPISGHTALYWYRQSLGQGLEFLIYFQGNSAPDKSGLPSDRFSAERTGGSVSTLTIQRTQQEDSAVYLCASSPRQPETQYFGPGTRLLVL.

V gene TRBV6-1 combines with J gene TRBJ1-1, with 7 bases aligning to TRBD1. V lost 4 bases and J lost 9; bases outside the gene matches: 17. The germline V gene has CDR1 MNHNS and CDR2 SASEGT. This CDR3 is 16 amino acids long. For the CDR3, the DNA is TGTGCCAGCAGTGCTCAGTCAGGCCCACAGGGGTACAAAGCTTTCTTT. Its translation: CASSAQSGPQGYKAFF.

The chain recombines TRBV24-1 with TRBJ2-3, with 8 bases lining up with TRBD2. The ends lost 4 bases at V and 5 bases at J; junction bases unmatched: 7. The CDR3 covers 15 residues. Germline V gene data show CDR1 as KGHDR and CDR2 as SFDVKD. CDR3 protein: CATSDPGGPGDTQYF. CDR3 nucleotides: TGTGCCACCAGTGACCCGGGAGGGCCGGGAGATACGCAGTATTTT.

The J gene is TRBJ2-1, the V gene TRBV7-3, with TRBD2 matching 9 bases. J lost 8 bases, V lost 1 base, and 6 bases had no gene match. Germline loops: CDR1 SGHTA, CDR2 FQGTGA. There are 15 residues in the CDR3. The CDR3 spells CASSLNGGLAHEQFF. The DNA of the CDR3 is TGTGCCAGCAGCTTAAACGGGGGACTAGCCCATGAGCAGTTCTTC.

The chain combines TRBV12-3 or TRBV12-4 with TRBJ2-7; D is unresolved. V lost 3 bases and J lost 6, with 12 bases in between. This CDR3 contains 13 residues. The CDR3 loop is CASSFFTESEQYF. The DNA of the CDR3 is TGTGCCAGCAGTTTTTTTACAGAGTCCGAGCAGTACTTC.

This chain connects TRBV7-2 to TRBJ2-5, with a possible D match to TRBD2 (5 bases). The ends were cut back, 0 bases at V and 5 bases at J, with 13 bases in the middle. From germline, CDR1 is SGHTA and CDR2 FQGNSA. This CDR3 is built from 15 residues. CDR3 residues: CASSLAPSGQETQYF. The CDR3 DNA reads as TGTGCCAGCAGCTTAGCCCCAAGCGGTCAGGAGACCCAGTACTTC. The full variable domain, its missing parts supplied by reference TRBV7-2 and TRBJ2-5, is GAGVSQSPSNKVTEKGKDVELRCDPISGHTALYWYRQSLGQGLEFLIYFQGNSAPDKSGLPSDRFSAERTGGSVSTLTIQRTQQEDSAVYLCASSLAPSGQETQYFGPGTRLLVL.